One sample yielded the 3 T cell receptor beta chains listed below, sequenced in a study of blood T cell repertoires in COVID-19. Assay used: immunoSEQ multiplex PCR; TCRdb lists only in-frame clones, some missing. The repertoire has roughly 70,000 clones, 90% of them found once; the top ten carry 5.5% to 8.5%. Sequenced input: peripheral blood. The source of these receptors is an elderly woman with active COVID-19.

CDR3 DNA: TGTGCCAGCAGTTTAGCGGTTAGGGGAACAGATACGCAGTATTTT. It encodes CASSLAVRGTDTQYF. J is TRBJ2-3 and V is TRBV28; weak D call: TRBD1 (5 bases). Per the germline V gene, CDR1 is MDHEN and CDR2 is SYDVKM. The V gene lost 2 bases and the J gene lost 3 bases, with 12 bases spanning the gap. This CDR3 region has 15 residues.

This clone was seen only once. This chain links TRBV5-6 with TRBJ2-3; 7 bases map to TRBD2. There are 16 residues in the CDR3. V lost 0 bases to trimming and J lost 0 bases; unmatched junction nucleotides: 4. Per germline, CDR1 SGHDT and CDR2 YYEEEE. CDR3 loop: CASSLERGTSTDTQYF. CDR3 coding DNA: TGTGCCAGCAGCTTGGAGCGGGGAACTAGCACAGATACGCAGTATTTT. Full variable domain (remainder filled in from reference TRBV5-6 and TRBJ2-3): DAGVTQSPTHLIKTRGQQVTLRCSPKSGHDTVSWYQQALGQGPQFIFQYYEEEERQRGNFPDRFSGHQFPNYSSELNVNALLLGDSALYLCASSLERGTSTDTQYFGPGTRLTVL.

This clone has a handful of counts. The V and J genes are TRBV9 and TRBJ2-7; TRBD2 matches at 7 bases. CDR3 length equals 14 residues. V lost 0 bases to trimming and J lost 3 bases; unmatched junction nucleotides: 3. Germline V gene data show CDR1 as SGDLS and CDR2 as YYNGEE. CDR3 DNA sequence: TGTGCCAGCAGCGTAGCTACGGGGGGCTACGAGCAGTACTTC. Translated: CASSVATGGYEQYF.